The clone carrying this T cell receptor beta chain was counted ten times or more. Its cognate antigen is unknown. The germline V and J ends were trimmed by 7 bases and 1 base, with 11 bases remaining between them. The CDR3 runs to 15 residues. The record originates from a study of Graves' ophthalmopathy and Graves' hyperthyroidism. Study results and limitations: Most expanded clonotypes in thyroid above 0.001 frequency also showed up in blood.

As the template, RNA transcripts were used to amplify TCR beta CDR3 regions. Investigators did first-round RT-PCR with HTBI primers, then second-round multiplex PCR. TCRdb reprocessed the multiplex PCR reads via MiXCR and lists one record per CDR3 protein. The table shows approximately 1.2 million distinct CDR3 sequences, with roughly 35% occurring only once. The hyperthyroidism patients had a new diagnosis of under 2 months' duration and were aged 18 to 65. The rearrangement links TRBV12-3 or TRBV12-4 to TRBJ2-6, with TRBD2 as a possible D gene (6 bases). The TCR comes from an adult man with Graves' hyperthyroidism. The sequencing sample was made of peripheral blood or thyroid tissue (not recorded which). Here the CDR3 DNA reads TGTGCCAGCACTCAAGCGGGTTCTGGGGCCAACGTCCTGACTTTC. The encoded protein is CASTQAGSGANVLTF.